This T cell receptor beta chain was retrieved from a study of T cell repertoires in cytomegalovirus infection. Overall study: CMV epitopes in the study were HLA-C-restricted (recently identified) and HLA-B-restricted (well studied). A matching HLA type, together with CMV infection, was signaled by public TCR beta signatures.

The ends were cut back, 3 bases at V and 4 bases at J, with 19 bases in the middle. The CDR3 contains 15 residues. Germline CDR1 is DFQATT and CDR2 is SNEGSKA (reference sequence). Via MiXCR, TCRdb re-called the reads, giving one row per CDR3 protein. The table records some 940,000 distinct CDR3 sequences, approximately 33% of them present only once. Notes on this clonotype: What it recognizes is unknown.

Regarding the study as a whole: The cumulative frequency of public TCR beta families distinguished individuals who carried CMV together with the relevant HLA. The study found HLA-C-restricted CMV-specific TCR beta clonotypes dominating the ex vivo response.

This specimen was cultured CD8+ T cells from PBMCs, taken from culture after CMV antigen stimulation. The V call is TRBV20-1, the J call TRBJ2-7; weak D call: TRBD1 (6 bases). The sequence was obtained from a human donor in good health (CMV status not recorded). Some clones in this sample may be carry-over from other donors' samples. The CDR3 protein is CSASAPIPRGYEQYF. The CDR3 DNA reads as TGCAGTGCTAGCGCCCCTATCCCCAGGGGTTACGAGCAGTACTTC.